Below, one T cell receptor beta chain is given with its context. No antigen is known for it. No much larger clonotype is one base removed from it; base qualities were not supplied. RNA was extracted using the RNeasy kit, and about 0.5 to 1 ug of the RNA was reverse transcribed with random hexamers. The immunoSEQ multiplex PCR assay, which covers 54 Vbeta and 13 Jbeta segments, was used to amplify TCR beta CDR3 regions. PCR amplification bias was corrected using a synthetic template baseline for primer optimization and computational correction. The original pipeline was this. Only productive sequences were kept, with reads annotated to V, D and J genes according to IMGT and analyzed in immunoSEQ Analyzer. Clonality was calculated as one minus the Shannon entropy normalized by log2 of the number of productive unique sequences. For each patient and control, public and private clones were evaluated among the 100 most prevalent clones. Susac-specific clones were defined as absent from healthy and MS cohorts, roughly 1,100 published viral clones and other ImmuneACCESS disease sequences. Starting from the raw public reads, TCRdb applied fastp trimming at Q25, assembled clones with MiXCR and retained in-frame beta chains. Every distinct CDR3 protein forms one entry, paired with its most common genes and DNA. These V and J calls derive from TCRdb rather than the authors' analysis. The table for this sample lists about 200,000 distinct CDR3 sequences; 91% of them were counted only once. The top ten clonotypes cover approximately 0.086% of the sample.

This entry belongs to a study of CD8 T cells in Susac syndrome (dated by TCRdb to the late 2010s). About the investigation overall: Of the Susac syndrome patients who were sequenced, eight or nine were in clinical remission while roughly six had clinically active disease. At blood withdrawal, Susac syndrome patients were therapy-naive, treated with corticosteroids (with IVIg additionally given to some), or treated with IVIg alone. Whether CD8+ T cell activation and differentiation in Susac syndrome was antigen driven was tested using repertoire sequencing.

Peripheral blood CD8+ and CD4+ T cells from healthy donors, Susac syndrome patients and multiple sclerosis patients were profiled using high-throughput TCR beta sequencing. The Susac syndrome patients fulfilled recently defined diagnostic criteria for definite or probable disease. CD8+ TEMRA cells were enriched by FACS, while bulk CD8+ and CD4+ T cells were purified by magnetic negative isolation. Blood was drawn into EDTA tubes, processed within 24 hours, and PBMCs were isolated by density gradient centrifugation. PBMCs destined for TCR sequencing were cryopreserved in liquid nitrogen and later thawed in a 37 °C water bath. A purity of at least 90% was achieved for sorted or isolated CD4+, CD8+ and CD8+ TEMRA cells. What the study reported, not specific to this receptor: In patients with Susac syndrome, the CD4+ T cell repertoire showed no detectable clonal expansion. The TCR sequencing and HLA analysis was acknowledged to have included a relatively small number of individuals.

The receptor comes from a human donor with Susac syndrome. Sequencing was carried out using CD4+ T cells from PBMCs.

The CDR3 loop reads CASTPARTSNYGYTF. At the DNA level, the sequence is TGTGCCAGCACCCCAGCGCGCACTTCTAACTATGGCTACACCTTC. The chain is encoded by TRBV6-6 joined to TRBJ1-2; there is no confident call for the D gene. Its CDR3 holds 15 amino acids, cysteine through phenylalanine. The CDR3 DNA has 45 bases and is translated from base 1. Trimming costs V 7 bases and J 0 bases, and their ends lie 15 bases apart. Taken from the germline V gene (reference sequence), the CDR1 and CDR2 loops are MNHNY and SVGAGI.